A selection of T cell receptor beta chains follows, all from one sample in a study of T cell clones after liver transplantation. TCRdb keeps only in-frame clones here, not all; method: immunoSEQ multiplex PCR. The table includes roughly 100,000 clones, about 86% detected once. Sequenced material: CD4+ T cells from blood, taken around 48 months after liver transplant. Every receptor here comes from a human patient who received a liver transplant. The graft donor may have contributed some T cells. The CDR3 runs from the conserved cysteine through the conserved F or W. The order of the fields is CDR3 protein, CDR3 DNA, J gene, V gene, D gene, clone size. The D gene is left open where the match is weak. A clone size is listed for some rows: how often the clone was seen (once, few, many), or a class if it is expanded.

CASSLLGLDTEAFF TGTGCCAGCAGCCTGCTAGGTCTGGACACTGAAGCTTTCTTT TRBJ1-1 TRBV5-4 NA NA
CSVEASGASTDTQYF TGCAGCGTGGAGGCTAGCGGTGCTAGCACAGATACGCAGTATTTT TRBJ2-3 TRBV29-1 TRBD2 NA
CASSSQLVAVNTGELFF TGTGCCAGTAGTAGCCAGTTGGTAGCGGTGAACACCGGGGAGCTGTTTTTT TRBJ2-2 TRBV19 NA NA
CASSKLAGGAETQYF TGTGCCAGCAGCAAGCTAGCGGGGGGCGCGGAGACCCAGTACTTC TRBJ2-5 TRBV7-9 TRBD2 NA
CASSVSGGARNSPLHF TGTGCCAGCAGCGTCTCTGGGGGGGCTAGGAATTCACCCCTCCACTTT TRBJ1-6 TRBV9 NA NA
CASSRDRTTYEQYF TGTGCCAGCAGTCGGGACAGGACTACATACGAGCAGTACTTC TRBJ2-7 TRBV6-1 TRBD1 few
CASSKREGPYNEQFF TGTGCCAGCAGTAAGCGGGAGGGCCCCTACAATGAGCAGTTCTTC TRBJ2-1 TRBV7-7 TRBD2 NA
CASSQATANYGYTF TGCGCCAGCAGCCAGGCGACAGCTAACTATGGCTACACCTTC TRBJ1-2 TRBV4-3 NA NA
CASWTGGGSYEQYF TGTGCCAGCTGGACAGGGGGGGGATCCTACGAGCAGTACTTC TRBJ2-7 TRBV2 TRBD1 NA
CASSQVWGSSTDTQYF TGTGCCAGCAGCCAAGTCTGGGGCTCCTCCACAGATACGCAGTATTTT TRBJ2-3 TRBV14 NA NA
CASSQQGNVDTQYF TGTGCCAGCAGTCAACAGGGGAATGTAGATACGCAGTATTTT TRBJ2-3 TRBV2 TRBD1 NA
CASSLGRAGNSNQPQHF TGTGCCAGCAGCTTAGGTCGGGCAGGGAATAGCAATCAGCCCCAGCATTTT TRBJ1-5 TRBV7-9 NA once
CASSTEGRITREQYF TGTGCCAGCAGCACCGAGGGAAGGATTACTCGCGAGCAGTACTTC TRBJ2-7 TRBV6-6 NA NA
CASSWDSNTGELFF TGTGCCAGCAGCTGGGACTCGAACACCGGGGAGCTGTTTTTT TRBJ2-2 TRBV7-9 NA NA
CASSGRWETQYF TGTGCCAGTAGCGGGAGGTGGGAGACCCAGTACTTC TRBJ2-5 TRBV14 TRBD2 NA
CASSGLEHNEQFF TGTGCCAGCAGCGGACTCGAACACAATGAGCAGTTCTTC TRBJ2-1 TRBV9 NA NA
CASSLARGQGYEAFF TGTGCCAGCAGCTTGGCCAGGGGACAGGGGTATGAAGCTTTCTTT TRBJ1-1 TRBV5-5 TRBD1 NA
CASSYRSGGYTF TGTGCCAGCAGTTACCGGTCTGGTGGCTACACCTTC TRBJ1-2 TRBV6-5 NA NA
CASRGKVRAFF TGTGCCAGTAGGGGGAAGGTCAGAGCTTTCTTT TRBJ1-1 TRBV19 NA NA
CASSSTGTGLRLGTEAFF TGTGCCAGCAGTTCTACCGGGACAGGGCTTCGATTAGGCACTGAAGCTTTCTTT TRBJ1-1 TRBV27 TRBD1 NA
CASSLSAGSPLHF TGTGCCAGCAGCTTATCGGCGGGGTCACCCCTCCACTTT TRBJ1-6 TRBV7-9 NA NA
CASSPLDRGRETQYF TGTGCCAGTAGTCCCCTGGACAGGGGGAGGGAGACCCAGTACTTC TRBJ2-5 TRBV19 TRBD1 NA
CSATRGYGYTF TGCAGTGCCACCAGGGGATATGGCTACACCTTC TRBJ1-2 TRBV20-1 NA NA
CASSHLDLMAYNEQFF TGCGCCAGCAGCCATTTAGACCTAATGGCCTACAATGAGCAGTTCTTC TRBJ2-1 TRBV4-1 NA NA
CASSLGAGPTEAFF TGCGCCAGCAGCCTGGGGGCAGGGCCCACTGAAGCTTTCTTT TRBJ1-1 TRBV5-1 NA NA
CASSIGDLNYGYTF TGTGCCAGTAGTATAGGGGACCTTAACTATGGCTACACCTTC TRBJ1-2 TRBV19 NA NA
CASSYRGKGNTEAFF TGTGCCAGCAGTTACCGGGGGAAGGGGAACACTGAAGCTTTCTTT TRBJ1-1 TRBV6-6 NA NA
CASSNRQGNTGELFF TGTGCCAGCAGCAATCGACAGGGGAACACCGGGGAGCTGTTTTTT TRBJ2-2 TRBV7-3 TRBD1 NA
CASSLYGGGRSSYEQYF TGTGCCAGCAGTTTATACGGGGGCGGAAGGAGCTCCTACGAGCAGTACTTC TRBJ2-7 TRBV27 NA once
CASTVGQGRNQPQHF TGTGCCAGCACCGTTGGGCAGGGCCGCAATCAGCCCCAGCATTTT TRBJ1-5 TRBV7-8 NA NA
CASSVGARGSYEQYF TGTGCCAGCAGCGTCGGGGCCAGGGGGTCCTACGAGCAGTACTTC TRBJ2-7 TRBV7-6 TRBD1 NA
CASERGDSYNEQFF TGCGCCAGCGAGCGGGGGGACTCCTACAATGAGCAGTTCTTC TRBJ2-1 TRBV5-1 TRBD2 NA
CASWKSLAGAKDTQYF TGTGCCAGCTGGAAAAGCTTAGCGGGAGCAAAAGATACGCAGTATTTT TRBJ2-3 TRBV27 TRBD2 NA
CASSLAQRNEQYF TGTGCCAGCAGCTTGGCCCAGCGGAACGAGCAGTACTTC TRBJ2-7 TRBV7-9 NA few
CASSQEFYGYTF TGTGCCAGCAGCCAAGAGTTCTATGGCTACACCTTC TRBJ1-2 TRBV14 NA NA
CASSYGPRTEAFF TGTGCCAGCAGTTACGGCCCACGGACTGAAGCTTTCTTT TRBJ1-1 TRBV6-5 NA NA
CASSLTMNNQPQHF TGTGCCAGCAGCCTTACGATGAACAATCAGCCCCAGCATTTT TRBJ1-5 TRBV2 NA few
CASSLDRTTEAFF TGTGCCAGCAGCTTGGATAGGACCACTGAAGCTTTCTTT TRBJ1-1 TRBV5-4 NA NA
CASSRLLAGVGEQFF TGTGCCAGTAGTCGGCTACTAGCGGGAGTGGGAGAGCAGTTCTTC TRBJ2-1 TRBV19 TRBD2 NA
CASSSTDRVLFF TGTGCCAGCAGCTCCACGGACAGGGTGCTGTTCTTC TRBJ2-1 TRBV7-2 TRBD1 NA
CASQDRAGGPGELFF TGTGCCAGCCAAGACCGAGCGGGAGGGCCCGGGGAGCTGTTTTTT TRBJ2-2 TRBV19 TRBD2 NA
CAWTPARGYGYTF TGTGCCTGGACTCCCGCCCGGGGCTATGGCTACACCTTC TRBJ1-2 TRBV30 NA NA
CATGQGASTGELFF TGCGCCACCGGACAGGGTGCATCCACCGGGGAGCTGTTTTTT TRBJ2-2 TRBV5-1 TRBD1 NA
CAISERVSGGADTQYF TGTGCCATCAGTGAGAGGGTTAGCGGGGGTGCAGATACGCAGTATTTT TRBJ2-3 TRBV10-3 TRBD2 NA
CSARLGNTIYF TGCAGTGCTAGACTTGGAAACACCATATATTTT TRBJ1-3 TRBV20-1 NA NA
CATQGTGVEKLFF TGTGCCACCCAAGGGACAGGGGTTGAAAAACTGTTTTTT TRBJ1-4 TRBV27 TRBD1 NA
CASSTLYRDQPQHF TGTGCCAGCAGTACACTTTACAGGGACCAGCCCCAGCATTTT TRBJ1-5 TRBV6-4 NA few
CASSLGQGVHEQYF TGTGCCAGCAGTTTAGGGCAGGGGGTACACGAGCAGTACTTC TRBJ2-7 TRBV28 TRBD1 once
CSASSLAGGPGEQFF TGCAGCGCATCATCTCTAGCGGGGGGGCCGGGTGAGCAGTTCTTC TRBJ2-1 TRBV29-1 TRBD2 NA
CASSSRQGTDTQYF TGTGCCAGTAGTTCACGACAGGGCACAGATACGCAGTATTTT TRBJ2-3 TRBV19 NA NA
CANGPTPAGELFF TGTGCCAACGGTCCTACGCCAGCCGGGGAGCTGTTTTTT TRBJ2-2 TRBV10-3 NA NA
CASSLTGATTGELFF TGTGCCAGCAGCCTTACAGGGGCGACCACCGGGGAGCTGTTTTTT TRBJ2-2 TRBV7-2 TRBD1 NA
CASEGQGLYEQYF TGTGCCAGCGAGGGACAGGGGCTCTACGAGCAGTACTTC TRBJ2-7 TRBV6-5 TRBD1 NA